Listed here are 17 T cell receptor beta chains from one sample, sequenced in a study of identical twins. TCRdb ran MiXCR on the 5' RACE reads and lists one entry per CDR3 protein. The sample records roughly 18,000 distinct CDR3 sequences, around 70% being singletons. The sample taken for sequencing was memory (CD45RO+) T cells sorted from blood. The receptors shown here come from a woman between 18 and 29 years old in good health. This table probably holds off-target reads from a library built for another chain.

This chain connects TRBV29-1 to TRBJ2-3, with 9 bases that match TRBD1. The CDR3 loop spans 14 amino acids. Germline-derived CDR1 and CDR2 are SQVTM and ANQGSEA. Trimming took 6 bases from V and 1 from J; bases not matched to a gene: 5. This CDR3 reads CSVGQGDGTDTQYF. DNA of the CDR3: TGCAGCGTGGGACAGGGAGACGGCACAGATACGCAGTATTTT.

This rearrangement joins TRBV6-1 to TRBJ2-5, with D possibly being TRBD1 (5 bases). The CDR3 has 12 residues. V lost 6 bases and J lost 7, with 12 bases in between. Per germline, CDR1 MNHNS and CDR2 SASEGT. CDR3 amino acids: CASRTAAGTQYF. The CDR3 region has the DNA TGTGCCAGCAGGACAGCCGCCGGGACCCAGTACTTC.

The chain joins TRBV4-2 to TRBJ2-3; 7 bases line up with TRBD1. With V trimmed by 4 bases and J by 1 base, 5 bases remained unmatched. The CDR3 extends over 15 amino acids. Germline assignment: CDR1 LGHNA and CDR2 YNFKEQ. DNA of the CDR3: TGTGCCAGCAGCCTCCCGCAGGGGGGCACAGATACGCAGTATTTT. Protein product: CASSLPQGGTDTQYF.

This clonotype was seen a single time. V and J are TRBV18 and TRBJ1-1; D remains unclear. In germline, CDR1 is KGHSH, CDR2 LQKENI. Trimming took 6 bases from V and 8 from J, leaving 10 bases between them. This CDR3 comprises 11 residues. The chain's CDR3 is CASSLGGEAFF. Written as DNA, the CDR3 is TGTGCCAGCTCCCTCGGTGGAGAAGCTTTCTTT.

This chain joins TRBV7-2 and TRBJ2-1; 9 bases are a match to TRBD2. In germline, CDR1 is SGHTA, CDR2 FQGNSA. The V gene end was trimmed by 5 bases and the J gene end by 6 bases; junction bases not matched to a gene: 8. This CDR3 is built from 15 residues. CDR3 bases: TGTGCCAGCAGCCCTGGGGTTAGCGGGAGCAATGAGCAGTTCTTC. This gives the protein CASSPGVSGSNEQFF.

This chain uses TRBV11-2 with TRBJ2-1; no firm D call. This CDR3 spans 15 amino acids. V lost 1 base to trimming and J lost 1 base, with 8 bases between them. CDR1 is SGHAT, CDR2 FQNNGV, per germline. The CDR3 spells CASSLGELSYNEQFF. The CDR3 DNA is TGTGCCAGCAGCTTAGGAGAACTATCCTACAATGAGCAGTTCTTC. Full variable domain (missing parts from reference TRBV11-2 and TRBJ2-1): EAGVAQSPRYKIIEKRQSVAFWCNPISGHATLYWYQQILGQGPKLLIQFQNNGVVDDSQLPKDRFSAERLKGVDSTLKIQPAKLEDSAVYLCASSLGELSYNEQFFGPGTRLTVL.

The chain uses TRBV5-1 and TRBJ2-5; no clear D gene. The CDR3 consists of 14 residues. Trimming shortened V by 5 bases and J by 1 base, and 12 bases separated the two germline ends. Germline CDR1 SGHRS, CDR2 YFSETQ. The CDR3 coding sequence is TGCGCCAGCAGGGCGGCCGGGCTCCAAGAGACCCAGTACTTC. This translates into CASRAAGLQETQYF.

The rearrangement links TRBV29-1 to TRBJ2-5, with a possible D match to TRBD1 (6 bases). V was shortened by 6 bases and J by 3 bases, with 11 bases between the two germline ends. This CDR3 is built from 12 residues. Per the germline V gene, CDR1 is SQVTM and CDR2 is ANQGSEA. The CDR3 DNA reads as TGCAGCGTAGCCAGGGGTGAAGAGACCCAGTACTTC. Its translation is CSVARGEETQYF.

The V and J genes are TRBV6-2 or TRBV6-3 and TRBJ2-1; 8 nucleotides align to TRBD2. Germline assignment: CDR1 MNHEY and CDR2 SVGEGT. The ends lost 6 bases at V and 9 bases at J; junction bases unmatched: 13. The CDR3 has 15 amino acids. This CDR3 is CASRTRGTRRGEQFF. In nucleotides, the CDR3 is TGTGCCAGCAGAACGAGGGGGACTAGGAGAGGTGAGCAGTTCTTC.

J is TRBJ2-7 and V is TRBV7-2; D gene uncertain. V lost 1 base and J 3 bases, leaving 7 bases between the germline ends. Germline values: CDR1 SGHTA, CDR2 FQGNSA. This CDR3 region has 13 residues. The CDR3 DNA is TGTGCCAGCAGCTTAGATGGCTACTACGAGCAGTACTTC. Translated, it gives CASSLDGYYEQYF. Looking up the rest from reference TRBV7-2 and TRBJ2-7 gives the full variable domain: GAGVSQSPSNKVTEKGKDVELRCDPISGHTALYWYRQSLGQGLEFLIYFQGNSAPDKSGLPSDRFSAERTGGSVSTLTIQRTQQEDSAVYLCASSLDGYYEQYFGPGTRLTVT.

This clonotype has just a few counts. V usage is TRBV29-1 and J usage is TRBJ2-3; D is unresolved. With 3 bases removed from V and 2 bases from J, the gap between germline ends came to 9 bases. The CDR3 consists of 13 residues. Germline V CDR1 and CDR2: SQVTM, ANQGSEA. CDR3 sequence reads: CSVDLLFTDTQYF. The CDR3 nucleotides read TGCAGCGTTGATTTACTTTTCACAGATACGCAGTATTTT.

This chain joins TRBV2 and TRBJ2-3, with D possibly TRBD2 on 5 matching bases. The V gene's germline CDR1 is SNHLY and CDR2 FYNNEI. The V end lost 5 bases, the J end lost 10 bases, and 19 bases lay between the germline ends. This CDR3 spans 14 amino acids. The CDR3 nucleotides are TGTGCCAGCAGTCATCCCCTAGTGAGGGTTGCGCAGTATTTT. Amino acids: CASSHPLVRVAQYF.

The CDR3 region has the DNA TGTGCCAGCAGGGACAGAGCGAACACCGGGGAGCTGTTTTTT. Translation: CASRDRANTGELFF. The J gene is TRBJ2-2, the V gene TRBV7-3, with D tentatively TRBD1 (6 bases). The ends were cut back, 6 bases at V and 0 bases at J, with 8 bases in the middle. There are 14 residues in the CDR3. The germline gives CDR1 SGHTA, CDR2 FQGTGA.

The chain joins TRBV25-1 to TRBJ2-7; no definite D call. This CDR3 is 12 amino acids long. V was trimmed by 4 bases and J by 6 bases, leaving 10 bases between them. The germline V gene encodes CDR1 MGHDK and CDR2 SYGVNS. The CDR3 spells CASSADFLEQYF. In DNA form, the CDR3 reads TGTGCCAGCAGTGCAGATTTCCTCGAGCAGTACTTC.

This clonotype was counted once. This rearrangement joins TRBV29-1 to TRBJ2-7; 7 bases map to TRBD2. Germline CDR1 is SQVTM and CDR2 is ANQGSEA. V lost 7 bases, J lost 0 bases, and 9 bases stayed unmatched. The length of the CDR3 is 14 residues. DNA for the CDR3: TGCAGCGCTTCCCGGGACTACGACTCCTACGAGCAGTACTTC. This codes for CSASRDYDSYEQYF.

In its sample, this clonotype was seen once. The CDR3 spells CASSSKANRFYNEQFF. The CDR3 DNA reads as TGTGCCAGCAGCTCGAAGGCTAATCGATTCTACAATGAGCAGTTCTTC. This chain joins TRBV11-3 and TRBJ2-1; no clear D. The CDR3 length is 16 residues. Germline V gene lookup returns CDR1 SGHNT and CDR2 YENEEA. Trimming left V 4 bases short and J 3 bases short, with 16 bases between.

The chain couples TRBV7-1 to TRBJ1-1; 7 positions match TRBD1. TRBV7-1 is an open reading frame whose function is uncertain. With V trimmed by 6 bases and J by 6 bases, 19 bases remained unmatched. CDR3 size: 17 residues. This CDR3 is CASSPHGRKTGQAEAFF. CDR3 coding DNA: TGTGCCAGCAGTCCCCACGGCAGAAAGACAGGGCAGGCTGAAGCTTTCTTT.